These T cell receptor beta chains were read from a single sample in a study of OX40 agonist ivuxolimab in advanced cancers. Generated by immunoSEQ multiplex PCR, the TCRdb table keeps only in-frame clones and is missing some. The table lists some 70,000 clones, approximately 91% of them singletons. Here the sequenced sample was CD4+ or CD8+ T cells sorted from blood, taken in a trial of the OX40 agonist ivuxolimab. The receptors come from an adult with an advanced solid tumor such as melanoma, head and neck, liver or kidney cancer. Each CDR3 is given with its conserved first and last residue. The D gene is left open where the match is weak. Clone sizes are given selectively: once, few, many, or a class where the clone is expanded.

CDR3 protein	CDR3 DNA	D gene	J gene	clone size	V gene
CASSVQVNTGELFF	TGTGCCAGCAGTGTACAGGTTAACACCGGGGAGCTGTTTTTT	-	TRBJ2-2	-	TRBV6-1
CAEHRDFLRGGEKLFF	TGTGCAGAGCACCGGGACTTCCTTCGAGGTGGTGAAAAACTGTTTTTT	-	TRBJ1-4	-	TRBV12-2
CASSYLPGMTAEAFF	TGTGCCAGCAGTTATCTTCCAGGGATGACGGCTGAAGCTTTCTTT	-	TRBJ1-1	-	TRBV6-5
CASSRGQSTDTQYF	TGTGCCAGCAGCCGGGGACAGAGCACAGATACGCAGTATTTT	TRBD1	TRBJ2-3	-	TRBV6-6
CAISLVWGSGANVLTF	TGTGCCATCAGTTTAGTTTGGGGCTCTGGGGCCAACGTCCTGACTTTC	-	TRBJ2-6	once	TRBV10-3
CASSLRAGGFSSYNEQFF	TGCGCCAGCAGCCTGAGAGCGGGGGGGTTTAGCTCCTACAATGAGCAGTTCTTC	TRBD2	TRBJ2-1	-	TRBV4-3
CASTSGGAPNTEAFF	TGTGCCAGCACCTCCGGGGGGGCCCCGAACACTGAAGCTTTCTTT	-	TRBJ1-1	-	TRBV5-8
CASSLARTVQETQYF	TGTGCCAGCAGCTTAGCAAGAACAGTTCAAGAGACCCAGTACTTC	-	TRBJ2-5	-	TRBV7-8
CATSRGLGDNPYEQYF	TGTGCCACCAGCAGAGGGTTAGGTGACAACCCCTACGAGCAGTACTTC	-	TRBJ2-7	once	TRBV15
CATSLAGNEYIQYF	TGTGCCACCTCACTAGCGGGGAATGAGTACATTCAGTACTTC	TRBD2	TRBJ2-4	-	TRBV6-6
CASSYPTGLDGETQYF	TGCGCCAGCAGTTACCCGACAGGGCTTGACGGGGAGACCCAGTACTTC	TRBD1	TRBJ2-5	-	TRBV5-1
CASSLRGRGTDTQYF	TGTGCCAGCAGTTTACGGGGTCGGGGCACAGATACGCAGTATTTT	-	TRBJ2-3	-	TRBV28
CASALQVNTEAFF	TGTGCCAGCGCTCTACAGGTGAACACTGAAGCTTTCTTT	-	TRBJ1-1	-	TRBV11-3
CASSSAGTVPAKNIQYF	TGTGCCAGCAGTTCCGCCGGGACAGTGCCAGCCAAAAACATTCAGTACTTC	TRBD1	TRBJ2-4	-	TRBV4-2
CASSLTSGSDEQFF	TGTGCCAGCAGCTTGACTAGCGGGAGTGATGAGCAGTTCTTC	TRBD2	TRBJ2-1	-	TRBV5-4
CASSPTRQSQETQYF	TGTGCCAGCAGCCCAACCCGGCAGAGCCAAGAGACCCAGTACTTC	-	TRBJ2-5	-	TRBV11-2
CASSLLAEQFF	TGTGCCAGCAGCTTACTCGCAGAGCAGTTCTTC	-	TRBJ2-1	-	TRBV11-3